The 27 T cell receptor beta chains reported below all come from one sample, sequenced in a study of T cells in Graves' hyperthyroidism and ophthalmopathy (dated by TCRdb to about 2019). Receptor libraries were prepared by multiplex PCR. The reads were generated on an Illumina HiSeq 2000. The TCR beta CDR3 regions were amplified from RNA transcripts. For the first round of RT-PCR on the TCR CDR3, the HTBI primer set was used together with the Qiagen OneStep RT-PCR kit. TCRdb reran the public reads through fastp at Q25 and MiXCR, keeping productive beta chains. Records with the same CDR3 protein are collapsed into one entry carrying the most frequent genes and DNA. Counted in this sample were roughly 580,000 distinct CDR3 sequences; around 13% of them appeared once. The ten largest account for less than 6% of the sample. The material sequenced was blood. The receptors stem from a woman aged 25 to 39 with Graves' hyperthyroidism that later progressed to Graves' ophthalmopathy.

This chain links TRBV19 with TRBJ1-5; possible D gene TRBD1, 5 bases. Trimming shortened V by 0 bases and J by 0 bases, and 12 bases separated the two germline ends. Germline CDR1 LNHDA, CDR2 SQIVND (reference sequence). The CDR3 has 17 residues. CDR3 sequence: CASSIEVGTASNQPQHF. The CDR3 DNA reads TGTGCCAGTAGTATAGAAGTCGGGACGGCTAGCAATCAGCCCCAGCATTTT.

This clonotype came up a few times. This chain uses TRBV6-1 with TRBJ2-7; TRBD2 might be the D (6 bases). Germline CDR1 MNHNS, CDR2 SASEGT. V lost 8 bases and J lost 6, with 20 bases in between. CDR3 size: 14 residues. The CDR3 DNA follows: TGTGCCAGCCGCGGGGTAATCGGGATCTCCGAGCAGTACTTC. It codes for CASRGVIGISEQYF.

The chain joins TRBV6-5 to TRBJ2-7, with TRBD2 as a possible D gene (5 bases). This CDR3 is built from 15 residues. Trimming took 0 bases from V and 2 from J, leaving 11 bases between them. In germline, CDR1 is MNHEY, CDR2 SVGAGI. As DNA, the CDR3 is TGTGCCAGCAGTTACTCTACAGCGGTCCCCTACGAGCAGTACTTC. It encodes CASSYSTAVPYEQYF.

CDR3 protein: CATSRDQGAGVYNEQFF. CDR3 coding DNA: TGTGCCACCAGCAGAGATCAAGGGGCAGGGGTTTACAATGAGCAGTTCTTC. The chain carries TRBV15 and TRBJ2-1; a possible D gene is TRBD1 (6 bases). In germline, CDR1 is LNHNV, CDR2 YYDKDF (reference sequence). V lost 0 bases, J lost 4 bases, and 16 bases lay in between. The CDR3 spans 17 residues.

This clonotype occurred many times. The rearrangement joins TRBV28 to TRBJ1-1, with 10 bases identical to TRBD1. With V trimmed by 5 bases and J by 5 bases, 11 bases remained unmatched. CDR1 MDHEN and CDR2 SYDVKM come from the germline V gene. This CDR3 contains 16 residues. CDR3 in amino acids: CASSPLTGGRGTEAFF. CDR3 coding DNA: TGTGCCAGCAGTCCCCTGACAGGGGGCCGAGGGACTGAAGCTTTCTTT.

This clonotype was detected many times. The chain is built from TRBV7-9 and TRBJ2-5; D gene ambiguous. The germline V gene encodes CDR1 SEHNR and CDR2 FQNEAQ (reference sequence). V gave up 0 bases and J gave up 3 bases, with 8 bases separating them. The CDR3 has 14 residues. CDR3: CASSLAASEETQYF. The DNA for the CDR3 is TGTGCCAGCAGCTTAGCGGCCAGTGAAGAGACCCAGTACTTC. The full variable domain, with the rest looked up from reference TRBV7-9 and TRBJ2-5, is DTGVSQNPRHKITKRGQNVTFRCDPISEHNRLYWYRQTLGQGPEFLTYFQNEAQLEKSRLLSDRFSAERPKGSFSTLEIQRTEQGDSAMYLCASSLAASEETQYFGPGTRLLVL.

The CDR3 here is CASSPRLAGDTQYF. CDR3 in DNA: TGTGCCAGCAGCCCAAGACTAGCGGGAGATACGCAGTATTTT. This chain links TRBV28 with TRBJ2-3, with TRBD2 matching 10 bases. CDR1 is MDHEN and CDR2 is SYDVKM in the germline V gene. V lost 6 bases to trimming and J lost 5 bases; unmatched junction nucleotides: 5. The CDR3 sequence is 14 residues long.

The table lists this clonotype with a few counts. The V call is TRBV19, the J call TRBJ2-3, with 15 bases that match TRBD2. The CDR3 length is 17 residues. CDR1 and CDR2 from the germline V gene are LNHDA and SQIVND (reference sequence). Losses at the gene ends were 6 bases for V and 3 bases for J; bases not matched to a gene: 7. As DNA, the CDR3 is TGTGCCAGTAGCGACAAAGGACTAGCGGGAGGGACAGATACGCAGTATTTT. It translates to CASSDKGLAGGTDTQYF.

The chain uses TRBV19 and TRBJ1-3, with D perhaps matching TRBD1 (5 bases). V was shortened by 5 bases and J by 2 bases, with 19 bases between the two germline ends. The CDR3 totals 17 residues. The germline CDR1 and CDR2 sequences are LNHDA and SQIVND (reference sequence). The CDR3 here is CASSCRETISTGNTIYF. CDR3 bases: TGTGCCAGTAGTTGCAGGGAGACAATCTCCACTGGAAACACCATATATTTT.

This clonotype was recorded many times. Here the CDR3 reads CASKAGTPNTEAFF. The DNA of the CDR3 is TGTGCCAGCAAGGCAGGGACACCGAACACTGAAGCTTTCTTT. This chain connects TRBV6-1 to TRBJ1-1; maybe TRBD1 (6 bases). The V and J ends lost 7 bases and 1 base respectively, with 13 bases between them. There are 14 residues in the CDR3. Germline CDR1 is MNHNS and CDR2 is SASEGT.

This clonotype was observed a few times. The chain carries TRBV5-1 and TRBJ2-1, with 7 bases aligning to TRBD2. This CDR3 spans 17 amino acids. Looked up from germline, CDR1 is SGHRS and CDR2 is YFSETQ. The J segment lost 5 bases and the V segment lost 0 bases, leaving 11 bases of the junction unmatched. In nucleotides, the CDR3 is TGCGCCAGCAGCTTGGGGCTGGGGAGCGGGACTAACAATGAGCAGTTCTTC. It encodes CASSLGLGSGTNNEQFF.

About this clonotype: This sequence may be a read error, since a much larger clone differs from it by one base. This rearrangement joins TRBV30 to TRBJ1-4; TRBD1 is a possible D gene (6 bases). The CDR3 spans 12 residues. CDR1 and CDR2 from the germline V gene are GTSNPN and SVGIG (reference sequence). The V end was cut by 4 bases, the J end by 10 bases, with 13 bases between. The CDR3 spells CAWTGELGKLFF. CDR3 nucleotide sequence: TGTGCCTGGACAGGGGAGTTGGGAAAACTGTTTTTT.

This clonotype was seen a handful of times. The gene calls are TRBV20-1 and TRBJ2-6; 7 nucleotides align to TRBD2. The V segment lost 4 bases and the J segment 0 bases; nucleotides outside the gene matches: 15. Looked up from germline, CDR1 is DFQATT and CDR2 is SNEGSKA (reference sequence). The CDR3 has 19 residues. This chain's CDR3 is CSANRAGGVIYSGANVLTF. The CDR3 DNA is TGCAGTGCTAACCGCGCTGGGGGGGTGATCTACTCTGGGGCCAACGTCCTGACTTTC.

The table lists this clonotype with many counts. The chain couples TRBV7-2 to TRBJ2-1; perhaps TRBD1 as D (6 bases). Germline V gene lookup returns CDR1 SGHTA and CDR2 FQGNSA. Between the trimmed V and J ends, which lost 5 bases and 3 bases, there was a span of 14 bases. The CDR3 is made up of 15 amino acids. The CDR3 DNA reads TGTGCCAGCAGCCCAGGGACACAAAACTACAATGAGCAGTTCTTC. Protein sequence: CASSPGTQNYNEQFF.

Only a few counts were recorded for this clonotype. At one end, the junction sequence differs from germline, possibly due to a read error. CDR3 bases: TGTGCCAGTAGCATAGCGGGAGCCTTAAATGAGCAGTTCTTC. Protein: CASSIAGALNEQFF. This chain connects TRBV19 to TRBJ2-1, with 9 bases that match TRBD2. CDR3 length: 14 amino acids. Germline V gives CDR1 LNHDA, CDR2 SQIVND (reference sequence). The full variable domain, completed using reference TRBV19 and TRBJ2-1, is DGGITQSPKYLFRKEGQNVTLSCEQNLNHDAMYWYRQDPGQGLRLIYYSQIVNDFQKGDIAEGYSVSREKKESFPLTVTSAQKNPTAFYLCASSIAGALNEQFFGPGTRLTVL.

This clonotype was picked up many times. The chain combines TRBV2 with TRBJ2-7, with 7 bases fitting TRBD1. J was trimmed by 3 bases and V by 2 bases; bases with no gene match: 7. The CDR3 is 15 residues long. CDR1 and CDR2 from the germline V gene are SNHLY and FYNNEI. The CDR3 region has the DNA TGTGCCAGCAGTGAATCGACAGGGTTAATCTACGAGCAGTACTTC. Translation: CASSESTGLIYEQYF.

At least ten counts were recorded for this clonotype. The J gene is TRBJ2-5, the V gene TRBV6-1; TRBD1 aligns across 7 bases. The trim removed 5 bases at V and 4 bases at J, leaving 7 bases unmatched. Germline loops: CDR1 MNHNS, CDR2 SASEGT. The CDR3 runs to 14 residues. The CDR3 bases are TGTGCCAGCAGTCCTATGACAGGGAGAGAGACCCAGTACTTC. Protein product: CASSPMTGRETQYF.

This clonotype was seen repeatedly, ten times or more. In DNA, the CDR3 is TGTGCCAGCAGAGCGGGAGGGTCGTACGAGCAGTACTTC. Translating gives CASRAGGSYEQYF. The chain uses TRBV12-3 or TRBV12-4 and TRBJ2-7, with 10 bases identical to TRBD2. There are 13 residues in the CDR3. The V and J ends lost 6 bases and 4 bases, in that order; junction bases with no gene match: 3.

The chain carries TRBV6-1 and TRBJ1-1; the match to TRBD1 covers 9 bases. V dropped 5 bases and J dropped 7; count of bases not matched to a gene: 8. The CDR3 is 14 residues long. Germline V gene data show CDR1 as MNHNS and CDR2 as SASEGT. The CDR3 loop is CASSPQGQGSEAFF. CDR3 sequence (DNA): TGTGCCAGCAGTCCACAGGGACAGGGAAGTGAAGCTTTCTTT.

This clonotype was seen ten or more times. CDR3: CASGKQTGTEQYF. For the CDR3, the DNA is TGTGCCAGCGGCAAGCAGACAGGGACCGAGCAGTACTTC. The chain has TRBV11-2 and TRBJ2-7; 7 bases fit TRBD1. The CDR3 extends over 13 amino acids. Germline V gives CDR1 SGHAT, CDR2 FQNNGV. The junction had 10 bases not matched to a gene; V was cut back by 8 bases and J by 6 bases.

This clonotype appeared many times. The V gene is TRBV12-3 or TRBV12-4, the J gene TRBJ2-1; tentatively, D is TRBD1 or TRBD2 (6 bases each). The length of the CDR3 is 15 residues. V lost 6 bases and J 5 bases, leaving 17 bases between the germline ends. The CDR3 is CASSRLEGTNNEQFF. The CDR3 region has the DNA TGTGCCAGCAGCCGACTAGAGGGGACAAACAATGAGCAGTTCTTC.

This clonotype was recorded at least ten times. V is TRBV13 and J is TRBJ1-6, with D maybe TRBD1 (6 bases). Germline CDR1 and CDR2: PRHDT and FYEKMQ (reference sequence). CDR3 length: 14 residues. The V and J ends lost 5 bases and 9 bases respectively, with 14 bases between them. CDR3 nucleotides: TGTGCCAGCAGCGTCCGGGACATCGGTTCACCCCTCCACTTT. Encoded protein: CASSVRDIGSPLHF.

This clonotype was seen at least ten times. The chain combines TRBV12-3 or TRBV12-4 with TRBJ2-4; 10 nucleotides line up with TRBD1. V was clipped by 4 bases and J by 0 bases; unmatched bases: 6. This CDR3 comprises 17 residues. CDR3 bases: TGTGCCAGCAGTTGGTCCGGGACAGGGGAAGCCAAAAACATTCAGTACTTC. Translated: CASSWSGTGEAKNIQYF.

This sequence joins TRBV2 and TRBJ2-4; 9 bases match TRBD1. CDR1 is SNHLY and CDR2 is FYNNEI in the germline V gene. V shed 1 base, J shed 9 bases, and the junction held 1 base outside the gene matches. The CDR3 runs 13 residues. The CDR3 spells CASSEETGGIQYF. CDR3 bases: TGTGCCAGCAGTGAAGAGACAGGGGGCATTCAGTACTTC.

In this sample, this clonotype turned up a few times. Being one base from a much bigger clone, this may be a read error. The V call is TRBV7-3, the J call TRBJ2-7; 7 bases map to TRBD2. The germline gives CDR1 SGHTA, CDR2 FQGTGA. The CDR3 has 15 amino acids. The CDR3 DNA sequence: TGTGCCAGCAGCTTAGAGGGCGGGAGCGGCTACGAGCAGTGCTTC. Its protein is CASSLEGGSGYEQCF.

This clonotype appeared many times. CDR3 DNA sequence: TGTGCCAGCAGTTTAACGCCAGGGGATCGTCAGCCCCAGCATTTT. Residues: CASSLTPGDRQPQHF. The chain joins TRBV28 to TRBJ1-5; possible D gene TRBD1, 6 bases. The CDR3 consists of 15 residues. Trimming removed 2 bases from V and 6 bases from J, with 14 bases in between. CDR1 and CDR2 from the germline V gene are MDHEN and SYDVKM.

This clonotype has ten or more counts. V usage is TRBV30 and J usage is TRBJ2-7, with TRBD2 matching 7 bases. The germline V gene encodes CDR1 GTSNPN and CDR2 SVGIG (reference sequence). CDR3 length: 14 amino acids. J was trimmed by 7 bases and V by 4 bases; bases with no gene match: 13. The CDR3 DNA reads TGTGCCTGGATTCCTAAGGGAGGGGCTGAAGAGCAGTACTTC. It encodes CAWIPKGGAEEQYF.